Below are 5 T cell receptor beta chains sequenced from a single sample in a study of T-cell memory formation after mild COVID-19. One entry per CDR3 protein, called by TCRdb with MiXCR from the 5' RACE reads. The sample yields over 45,000 distinct CDR3 sequences, 28% seen once. The sequencing input was PBMCs or a T cell subset sorted from them (not recorded which). The receptor set was obtained from a man aged 18 to 30 who had mild COVID-19 (a few samples of this study predate the infection). Cell type and time point are not known.

The CDR3 protein is CASSLKLREHYGYTF. The CDR3 nucleotides read TGTGCCAGCAGCTTAAAACTCAGGGAGCACTATGGCTACACCTTC. The chain links TRBV7-9 to TRBJ1-2, with a tentative D call TRBD1 (5 bases). Between the trimmed V and J ends, which lost 2 bases and 3 bases, there was a span of 13 bases. The length of the CDR3 is 15 residues. CDR1 and CDR2 (germline): SEHNR, FQNEAQ (reference sequence).

The chain is built from TRBV7-8 and TRBJ2-3; no reliable D call. V lost 0 bases to trimming and J lost 2 bases, with 9 bases between them. The CDR3 extends over 15 amino acids. Germline CDR1 is SGHVS and CDR2 is FQNEAQ. The CDR3 coding sequence is TGTGCCAGCAGCTTAGCGAGAAAATACACAGATACGCAGTATTTT. Protein product: CASSLARKYTDTQYF.

The rearrangement uses TRBV6-5 and TRBJ2-3; D might be TRBD2 (6 bases). The CDR3 length is 13 residues. V lost 11 bases, J lost 4 bases, and 16 bases lay in between. Germline loops: CDR1 MNHEY, CDR2 SVGAGI. This CDR3 is CASSGGAADTQYF. In DNA form, the CDR3 reads TGTGCCTCCTCGGGCGGGGCGGCAGATACGCAGTATTTT.

The chain couples TRBV12-3 or TRBV12-4 to TRBJ2-7, with D unresolved. V shed 3 bases and J shed 1 base, with 4 bases lying between them. This CDR3 is 12 amino acids long. The CDR3 region is CASSLASYEQYF. Here the CDR3 DNA reads TGTGCCAGCAGTTTGGCTTCCTACGAGCAGTACTTC.

The CDR3 reads CASSLGSGPKYTQYF. The CDR3 DNA reads as TGTGCCAGCAGTTTAGGTAGCGGGCCCAAGTATACGCAGTATTTT. This chain uses TRBV27 with TRBJ2-3; 7 bases align to TRBD2. The CDR3 sequence is 15 residues long. The V gene's germline CDR1 is MNHEY and CDR2 SMNVEV (reference sequence). The ends lost 2 bases at V and 7 bases at J; junction bases unmatched: 9.